The 6 T cell receptor beta chains in this list originate from one sample, sequenced in a study of vaccination and CD4 T cells after COVID-19. Oncomine TCR Beta short-read sequencing was applied to DNA from cultured CD4+ T cells. TCRdb itself ran the PCR reads through MiXCR, one entry per CDR3 protein. The sample holds about 24,000 distinct CDR3 sequences, about 40% seen once. Time point in this sample: late sampling 161 to 241 days after vaccination in three convalescent patients. Treatment described: approximately 9-day PBMC culture with coronavirus spike peptide pools or control peptides (ViraFEST assay). The antigens of these receptors remain unknown. The sequencing used CD4+ T cells from blood, cultured in vitro, collected about 7 months after SARS-CoV-2 vaccination. Receptors were obtained from a human donor who had recovered from COVID-19.

The chain couples TRBV20-1 to TRBJ1-5, with D possibly being TRBD1 (5 bases). CDR1 and CDR2 (germline): DFQATT, SNEGSKA (reference sequence). The CDR3 sequence is 15 residues long. The V gene lost 5 bases and the J gene lost 2 bases, with 16 bases spanning the gap. The CDR3 is CSARTQGLGNQPQHF. The CDR3 DNA sequence: TGCAGTGCTCGAACGCAGGGATTAGGCAATCAGCCCCAGCATTTT.

This clonotype turned up a few times. The gene calls are TRBV4-1 and TRBJ2-7; D assignment may be TRBD1 or TRBD2 (5 bases each). In germline, CDR1 is MGHRA, CDR2 YSYEKL. The CDR3 runs 14 residues. V was pared by 0 bases and J by 4 bases, with 10 bases between. CDR3 amino acids: CASSQDLWGYEQYF. The DNA for the CDR3 is TGCGCCAGCAGCCAAGATCTTTGGGGGTACGAGCAGTACTTC.

The J gene is TRBJ1-5, the V gene TRBV28; D unresolved. The CDR3 spans 12 residues. Looked up from germline, CDR1 is MDHEN and CDR2 is SYDVKM. Trimming took 7 bases from V and 6 from J, leaving 10 bases between them. CDR3 sequence: CASTGMGQPQHF. DNA for the CDR3: TGTGCCAGCACGGGGATGGGTCAGCCCCAGCATTTT.

This sequence joins TRBV20-1 and TRBJ2-1; perhaps TRBD2 as D (6 bases). CDR1 and CDR2 (germline): DFQATT, SNEGSKA (reference sequence). CDR3 length: 13 amino acids. V shed 6 bases and J shed 5 bases, with 14 bases lying between them. The CDR3 sequence: CSASRDWNNEQFF. CDR3 nucleotide sequence: TGCAGTGCATCCCGGGACTGGAACAATGAGCAGTTCTTC.

The chain has TRBV7-9 and TRBJ1-1, with a tentative D call TRBD1 (6 bases). In germline, CDR1 is SEHNR, CDR2 FQNEAQ (reference sequence). The CDR3 is 15 residues long. V lost 4 bases, J lost 1 base, and 13 bases lay in between. The CDR3 coding sequence is TGTGCCAGCAGCTGGTCCCGGGACACGAACACTGAAGCTTTCTTT. It is translated as CASSWSRDTNTEAFF.

The CDR3 nucleotides are TGTGCCAGCAGTGAAGACGGCAATGGCTACACCTTC. Protein product: CASSEDGNGYTF. The V call is TRBV2, the J call TRBJ1-2; D ambiguous. V lost 1 base to trimming and J lost 6 bases, with 6 bases between them. Germline V CDR1 and CDR2: SNHLY, FYNNEI. CDR3 length: 12 residues.